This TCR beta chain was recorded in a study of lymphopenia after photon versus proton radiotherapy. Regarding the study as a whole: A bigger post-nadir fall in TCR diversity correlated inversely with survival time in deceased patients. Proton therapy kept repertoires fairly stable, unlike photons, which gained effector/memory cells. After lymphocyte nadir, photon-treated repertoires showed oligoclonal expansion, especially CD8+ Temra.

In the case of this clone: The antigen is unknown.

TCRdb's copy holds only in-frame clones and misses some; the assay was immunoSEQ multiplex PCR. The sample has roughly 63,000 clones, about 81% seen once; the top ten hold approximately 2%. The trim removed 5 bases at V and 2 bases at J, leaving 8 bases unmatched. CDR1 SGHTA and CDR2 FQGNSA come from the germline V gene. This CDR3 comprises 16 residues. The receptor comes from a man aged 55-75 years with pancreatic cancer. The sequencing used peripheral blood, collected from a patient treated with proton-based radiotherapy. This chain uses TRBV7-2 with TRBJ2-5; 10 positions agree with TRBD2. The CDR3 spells CASSHRLAGPQETQYF. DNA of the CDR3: TGTGCCAGCAGCCACCGACTAGCGGGCCCACAAGAGACCCAGTACTTC.